This TCR beta chain was captured by sequencing in a study of identical twins. Whole-study results and caveats: High-abundance cord blood beta clonotypes had fewer insertions; memory repertoires showed none. Not following the same donors, the study drew its conclusions from cross-sectional statistical analysis.

In the case of this clonotype: The antigen is undetermined.

Each CDR3 protein gets one entry after TCRdb re-called the 5' RACE reads with MiXCR. In the table there are fewer than 800,000 distinct CDR3 sequences, just over 7% of which are singletons. CDR3 size: 16 residues. V lost 5 bases to trimming and J lost 3 bases; unmatched junction nucleotides: 12. The germline V gene has CDR1 SGHAT and CDR2 FQNNGV. This sample was shared with a second study, whose subject was yellow fever vaccine responses in identical twins.

The V call is TRBV11-2, the J call TRBJ2-7; TRBD2 agrees at 8 bases. The receptor was isolated from a woman younger than 35 in good health. The sequencing input was PBMCs. The chain's CDR3 is CASSLQTATSVYEQYF. CDR3 in DNA: TGTGCCAGCAGCCTACAAACCGCGACTAGCGTCTACGAGCAGTACTTC.